The 4 T cell receptor beta chains presented below share a single source sample, sequenced in a study of CD8 T cells in ankylosing spondylitis. Study-wide points: The study identified a TCR beta motif of under ten highly homologous variants that appeared characteristic of ankylosing spondylitis blood.

TCRdb reprocessed the 5' RACE reads via MiXCR and lists one record per CDR3 protein. The data contain some 450,000 distinct CDR3 sequences, approximately 17% of them singletons. Which antigens these TCRs recognize remains unknown. The sequenced sample was blood, either unsorted or a sorted T cell fraction (not recorded which). These receptors were obtained from a male donor with ankylosing spondylitis.

This clonotype was counted many times. The V gene is TRBV10-3, the J gene TRBJ1-2; TRBD1 agrees at 9 bases. The trim removed 4 bases at V and 7 bases at J, leaving 19 bases unmatched. This CDR3 spans 18 amino acids. In germline, CDR1 is ENHRY, CDR2 SYGVKD. The DNA of the CDR3 is TGTGCCATCAGTGCTACCGGGACAGGGAGTTCTCCGGTGGGTGGCTACACCTTC. As protein: CAISATGTGSSPVGGYTF.

The chain links TRBV7-2 to TRBJ2-7; TRBD2 aligns across 8 bases. CDR3 length equals 14 residues. The germline V gene has CDR1 SGHTA and CDR2 FQGNSA. After removal of 5 bases from V and 2 bases from J, the junction contained 5 bases not matched to a gene. As DNA, the CDR3 is TGTGCCAGCAGCGCGAGCGGGAGCCCCTACGAGCAGTACTTC. This codes for CASSASGSPYEQYF. Full variable domain (missing parts from reference TRBV7-2 and TRBJ2-7): GAGVSQSPSNKVTEKGKDVELRCDPISGHTALYWYRQSLGQGLEFLIYFQGNSAPDKSGLPSDRFSAERTGGSVSTLTIQRTQQEDSAVYLCASSASGSPYEQYFGPGTRLTVT.

The J gene is TRBJ1-1, the V gene TRBV20-1, with D possibly TRBD1 on 6 matching bases. The CDR3 loop spans 15 amino acids. V was trimmed by 0 bases and J by 4 bases, leaving 15 bases between them. The germline CDR1 and CDR2 sequences are DFQATT and SNEGSKA (reference sequence). CDR3 in amino acids: CSARDLPGGGTEAFF. Here the CDR3 DNA reads TGCAGTGCTAGAGATCTCCCGGGGGGCGGCACTGAAGCTTTCTTT.

The table lists this clonotype with a few counts. CDR3 sequence reads: CAAGEASSSDTQYF. CDR3 DNA sequence: TGTGCCGCCGGGGAAGCCAGTTCCTCGGATACGCAGTATTTT. This rearrangement joins TRBV7-9 to TRBJ2-3, with TRBD2 as a possible D gene (5 bases). Per germline, CDR1 SEHNR and CDR2 FQNEAQ (reference sequence). V lost 11 bases and J lost 6, with 21 bases in between. This CDR3 is built from 14 residues.